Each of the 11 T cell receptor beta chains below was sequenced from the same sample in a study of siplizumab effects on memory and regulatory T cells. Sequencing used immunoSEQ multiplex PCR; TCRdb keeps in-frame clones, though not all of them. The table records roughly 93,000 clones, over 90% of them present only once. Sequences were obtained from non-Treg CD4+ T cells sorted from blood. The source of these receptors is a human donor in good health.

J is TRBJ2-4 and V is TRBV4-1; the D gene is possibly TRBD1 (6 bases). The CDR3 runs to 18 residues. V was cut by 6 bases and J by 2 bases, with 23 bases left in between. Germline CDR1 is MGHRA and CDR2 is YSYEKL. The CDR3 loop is CASSHGTPQGGTKNIQYF. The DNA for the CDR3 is TGCGCCAGCAGTCATGGGACCCCCCAAGGGGGTACCAAAAACATTCAGTACTTC.

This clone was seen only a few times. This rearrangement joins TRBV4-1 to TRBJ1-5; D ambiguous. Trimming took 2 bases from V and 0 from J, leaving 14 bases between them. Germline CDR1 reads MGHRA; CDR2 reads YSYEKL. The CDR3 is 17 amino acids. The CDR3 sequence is CASSQRVSSYSNQPQHF. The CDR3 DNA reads TGCGCCAGCAGCCAAAGAGTTTCTTCATATAGCAATCAGCCCCAGCATTTT.

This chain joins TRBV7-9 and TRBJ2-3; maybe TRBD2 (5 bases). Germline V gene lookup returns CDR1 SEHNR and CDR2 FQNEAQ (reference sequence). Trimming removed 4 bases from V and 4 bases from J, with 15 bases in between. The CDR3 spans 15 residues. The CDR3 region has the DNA TGTGCCAGCAGCTGGGGTAGCACGAGGGCAGATACGCAGTATTTT. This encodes CASSWGSTRADTQYF.

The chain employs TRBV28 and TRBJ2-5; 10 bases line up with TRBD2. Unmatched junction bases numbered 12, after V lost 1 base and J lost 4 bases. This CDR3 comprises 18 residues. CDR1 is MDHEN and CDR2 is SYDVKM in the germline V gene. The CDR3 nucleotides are TGTGCCAGCAGTTTATTCACTAGCGGGATTACGAAAGGAGAGACCCAGTACTTC. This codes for CASSLFTSGITKGETQYF. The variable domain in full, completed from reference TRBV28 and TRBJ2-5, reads DVKVTQSSRYLVKRTGEKVFLECVQDMDHENMFWYRQDPGLGLRLIYFSYDVKMKEKGDIPEGYSVSREKKERFSLILESASTNQTSMYLCASSLFTSGITKGETQYFGPGTRLLVL.

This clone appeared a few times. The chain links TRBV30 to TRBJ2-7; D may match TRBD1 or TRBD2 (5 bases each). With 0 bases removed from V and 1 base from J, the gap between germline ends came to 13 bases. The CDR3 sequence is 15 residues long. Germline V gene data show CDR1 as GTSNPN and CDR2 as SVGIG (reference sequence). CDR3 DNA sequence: TGTGCCTGGAGTGTTCGAGGGGCTAGGTCCTACGAGCAGTACTTC. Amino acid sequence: CAWSVRGARSYEQYF.

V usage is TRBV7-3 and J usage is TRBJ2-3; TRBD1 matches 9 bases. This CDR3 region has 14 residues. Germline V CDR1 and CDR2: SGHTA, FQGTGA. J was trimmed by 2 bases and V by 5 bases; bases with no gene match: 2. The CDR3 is CASSRDRVTDTQYF. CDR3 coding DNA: TGTGCCAGCAGCCGGGACAGGGTCACAGATACGCAGTATTTT.

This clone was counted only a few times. CDR3 in amino acids: CSVRDSQHTEAFF. For the CDR3, the DNA is TGCAGCGTACGGGACTCACAACACACTGAAGCTTTCTTT. The chain carries TRBV29-1 and TRBJ1-1; D may be TRBD1 (5 bases). V lost 6 bases and J 3 bases, leaving 14 bases between the germline ends. Germline CDR1 reads SQVTM; CDR2 reads ANQGSEA. The length of the CDR3 is 13 residues.

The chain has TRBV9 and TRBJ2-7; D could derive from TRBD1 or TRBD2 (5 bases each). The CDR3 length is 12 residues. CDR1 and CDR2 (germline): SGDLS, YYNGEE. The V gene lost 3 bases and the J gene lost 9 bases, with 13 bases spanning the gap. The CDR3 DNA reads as TGTGCCAGCAGCGGAGAGGGGTGGGGGCAGTACTTC. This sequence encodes CASSGEGWGQYF.

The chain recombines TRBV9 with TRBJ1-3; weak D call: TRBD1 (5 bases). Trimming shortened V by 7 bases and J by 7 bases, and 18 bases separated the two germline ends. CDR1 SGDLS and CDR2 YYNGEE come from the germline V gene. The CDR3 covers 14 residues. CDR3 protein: CASAGTPLGNTIYF. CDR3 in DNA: TGTGCCAGCGCGGGGACGCCGTTGGGGAACACCATATATTTT.

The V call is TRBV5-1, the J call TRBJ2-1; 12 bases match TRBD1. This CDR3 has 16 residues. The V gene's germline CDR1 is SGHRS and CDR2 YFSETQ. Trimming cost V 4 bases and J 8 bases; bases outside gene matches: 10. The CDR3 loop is CASSPRGTGGSHEQFF. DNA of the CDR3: TGCGCCAGCAGCCCCCGGGGGACAGGGGGCAGTCATGAGCAGTTCTTC.

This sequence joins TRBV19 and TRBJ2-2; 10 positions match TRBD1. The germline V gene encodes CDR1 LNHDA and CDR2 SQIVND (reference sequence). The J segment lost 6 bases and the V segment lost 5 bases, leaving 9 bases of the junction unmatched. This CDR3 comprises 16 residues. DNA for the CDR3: TGTGCCAGTAGTGCTCCGGGACAGGGGTTTGCCGGGGAGCTGTTTTTT. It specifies CASSAPGQGFAGELFF.